A selection of T cell receptor beta chains follows, all from one sample in a study of long-term antiretroviral therapy in people with HIV. The protocol was immunoSEQ multiplex PCR, while the TCRdb copy is restricted to in-frame clones and leaves out a portion. The sample has 45,000 or so clones, 90% to 95% seen once. The specimen comprised unsorted PBMCs, sampled 3.7 years after starting antiretroviral therapy. The origin of the receptors is a woman aged 45 to 65 with HIV. CDR3s include the opening cysteine and the closing phenylalanine or tryptophan. Fields, in order: V gene, clone size, J gene, D gene, CDR3 DNA, CDR3 protein. D genes are given only for firm matches. Rows may omit the clone size; those that give it use once, few, many or a size class.

V gene: TRBV5-5
clone size: -
J gene: TRBJ2-3
D gene: TRBD2
CDR3 DNA: TGTGCCAGCAGCCCCGGACTAGGAACAGATACGCAGTATTTT
CDR3 protein: CASSPGLGTDTQYF

V gene: TRBV7-8
clone size: -
J gene: TRBJ2-7
D gene: -
CDR3 DNA: TGTGCCAGCAGCCGCCGGGACCCTGGACCGGGGGAGCAGTACTTC
CDR3 protein: CASSRRDPGPGEQYF

V gene: TRBV18
clone size: -
J gene: TRBJ1-2
D gene: -
CDR3 DNA: TGTGCCAGCTCACCGGTCGGTGGGGGGCTGAGCTATGGCTACACCTTC
CDR3 protein: CASSPVGGGLSYGYTF

V gene: TRBV15
clone size: -
J gene: TRBJ1-2
D gene: TRBD1
CDR3 DNA: TGTGCCACCAGCAGAGACCGTTCCGGGACAGGGGGCTTGGGCTACACCTTC
CDR3 protein: CATSRDRSGTGGLGYTF

V gene: TRBV27
clone size: -
J gene: TRBJ2-7
D gene: TRBD2
CDR3 DNA: TGTGCCAGCAGTTCCACGGGAGGCGACGAGCAGTACTTC
CDR3 protein: CASSSTGGDEQYF

V gene: TRBV10-3
clone size: -
J gene: TRBJ2-6
D gene: TRBD1
CDR3 DNA: TGTGCCATCAGTTTAGGGACAGGGGAGAGTGGGGCCAACGTCCTGACTTTC
CDR3 protein: CAISLGTGESGANVLTF

V gene: TRBV10-3
clone size: -
J gene: TRBJ2-7
D gene: TRBD2
CDR3 DNA: TGTGCCATCACTGAAGCTAGCGGGGGGGCCCGTGAGCAGTACTTC
CDR3 protein: CAITEASGGAREQYF

V gene: TRBV7-8
clone size: -
J gene: TRBJ2-1
D gene: TRBD1
CDR3 DNA: TGTGCCAGCAGCTTAGTGAGGCCGGGACAGGGGGCAAATGAGCAGTTCTTC
CDR3 protein: CASSLVRPGQGANEQFF

V gene: TRBV9
clone size: -
J gene: TRBJ2-7
D gene: -
CDR3 DNA: TGTGCCAGCAGCGTAGCTACCGGGCCCTACGAGCAGTACTTC
CDR3 protein: CASSVATGPYEQYF

V gene: TRBV6-5
clone size: -
J gene: TRBJ2-5
D gene: -
CDR3 DNA: TGTGCCAGCAGCTACGGGGGGCCGGAAGAGACCCAGTACTTC
CDR3 protein: CASSYGGPEETQYF

V gene: TRBV14
clone size: few
J gene: TRBJ2-1
D gene: -
CDR3 DNA: TGTGCCAGCAGCCAAGAGCGGGCTCCCCCTTACAATGAGCAGTTCTTC
CDR3 protein: CASSQERAPPYNEQFF

V gene: TRBV5-4
clone size: -
J gene: TRBJ2-7
D gene: TRBD1
CDR3 DNA: TGTGCCAGCAGCTGGGGGACAGGGGGCAACGAGCAGTACTTC
CDR3 protein: CASSWGTGGNEQYF

V gene: TRBV11-2
clone size: -
J gene: TRBJ2-7
D gene: -
CDR3 DNA: TGTGCCAGCAGCGCGCCCGGGGGTCTTTCCTACGAGCAGTACTTC
CDR3 protein: CASSAPGGLSYEQYF

V gene: TRBV19
clone size: -
J gene: TRBJ2-5
D gene: -
CDR3 DNA: TGTGCCAGTAGTCGCTTTGACCTACAGGGCCAAGAGACCCAGTACTTC
CDR3 protein: CASSRFDLQGQETQYF

V gene: TRBV7-2
clone size: -
J gene: TRBJ1-5
D gene: -
CDR3 DNA: TGTGCCAGCAGCTTAGCGGGGGGGGAGGGACAGCCCCAGCATTTT
CDR3 protein: CASSLAGGEGQPQHF

V gene: TRBV30
clone size: -
J gene: TRBJ2-7
D gene: -
CDR3 DNA: TGTGCCTGGAGGGTGCGGTTGGGAGGCGAGCAGTACTTC
CDR3 protein: CAWRVRLGGEQYF

V gene: TRBV19
clone size: -
J gene: TRBJ2-2
D gene: -
CDR3 DNA: TGTGCCAGTAAGGGGGGTCCGAACACCGGGGAGCTGTTTTTT
CDR3 protein: CASKGGPNTGELFF

V gene: TRBV29-1
clone size: -
J gene: TRBJ2-3
D gene: -
CDR3 DNA: TGCAGCGTTGAAGGGGGAGGGGGGCTCGGCACAGATACGCAGTATTTT
CDR3 protein: CSVEGGGGLGTDTQYF

V gene: TRBV19
clone size: -
J gene: TRBJ1-6
D gene: -
CDR3 DNA: TGTGCCAGTAGTATCTTGGACTGGGATTCACCCCTCCACTTT
CDR3 protein: CASSILDWDSPLHF

V gene: TRBV9
clone size: once
J gene: TRBJ2-3
D gene: -
CDR3 DNA: TGTGCCAGCAGCGTAGGAGGGGGGGCCCTTAGCTCCACAGATACGCAGTATTTT
CDR3 protein: CASSVGGGALSSTDTQYF

V gene: TRBV5-1
clone size: -
J gene: TRBJ1-1
D gene: TRBD1
CDR3 DNA: TGCGCCAGCACCAATCAGGGGGTTAACACTGAAGCTTTCTTT
CDR3 protein: CASTNQGVNTEAFF

V gene: TRBV7-3
clone size: -
J gene: TRBJ2-5
D gene: TRBD1
CDR3 DNA: TGTGCCAGCAGCTCAATCGGCGGGGCAGGGGGCAGGGAGACCCAGTACTTC
CDR3 protein: CASSSIGGAGGRETQYF

V gene: TRBV2
clone size: -
J gene: TRBJ2-7
D gene: -
CDR3 DNA: TGTGCCAGCAGGAACGGACCTTACGAGCAGTACTTC
CDR3 protein: CASRNGPYEQYF

V gene: TRBV12-5
clone size: -
J gene: TRBJ2-1
D gene: -
CDR3 DNA: TGTGCTAGTGGTCCCATTCCCCGGATCTACAATGAGCAGTTCTTC
CDR3 protein: CASGPIPRIYNEQFF

V gene: TRBV5-6
clone size: -
J gene: TRBJ2-5
D gene: TRBD1
CDR3 DNA: TGTGCCAGCAGCAGAGGGGGCTACCAAGAGACCCAGTACTTC
CDR3 protein: CASSRGGYQETQYF

V gene: TRBV5-8
clone size: -
J gene: TRBJ1-4
D gene: -
CDR3 DNA: TGTGCCAGCAGCCCCCAGGTAGCAACTAATGAAAAACTGTTTTTT
CDR3 protein: CASSPQVATNEKLFF

V gene: TRBV30
clone size: -
J gene: TRBJ1-4
D gene: -
CDR3 DNA: TGTGCCTGGAGTGCAGGAGGGTCAACTAATGAAAAACTGTTTTTT
CDR3 protein: CAWSAGGSTNEKLFF

V gene: TRBV29-1
clone size: -
J gene: TRBJ1-1
D gene: -
CDR3 DNA: TGCAGCGGAGACAGGTCTTCGGCGGAAGCTTTCTTT
CDR3 protein: CSGDRSSAEAFF

V gene: TRBV2
clone size: -
J gene: TRBJ2-2
D gene: -
CDR3 DNA: TGTGCCAGCAGTGAACGCCGTTCCACCGGGGAGCTGTTTTTT
CDR3 protein: CASSERRSTGELFF

V gene: TRBV19
clone size: -
J gene: TRBJ2-4
D gene: -
CDR3 DNA: TGTGCCAGTAGTAAGCTACAGGGAGATCAGTACTTC
CDR3 protein: CASSKLQGDQYF

V gene: TRBV5-1
clone size: -
J gene: TRBJ1-4
D gene: -
CDR3 DNA: TGCGCCAGCAGCGCTCAACCCGTCCCGGGGGATGAAAAACTGTTTTTT
CDR3 protein: CASSAQPVPGDEKLFF

V gene: TRBV18
clone size: -
J gene: TRBJ2-7
D gene: -
CDR3 DNA: TGTGCCAGCTCACCAGAGGTCGGCGAGCAGTACTTC
CDR3 protein: CASSPEVGEQYF

V gene: TRBV6-1
clone size: -
J gene: TRBJ1-1
D gene: -
CDR3 DNA: TGTGCCAGCAGCTTGAGACGAGAGGCTGAAGCTTTCTTT
CDR3 protein: CASSLRREAEAFF

V gene: TRBV9
clone size: -
J gene: TRBJ2-1
D gene: TRBD2
CDR3 DNA: TGTGCCAGCAGCGTAGTTTCTAGCGGGGGTTACTACAATGAGCAGTTCTTC
CDR3 protein: CASSVVSSGGYYNEQFF

V gene: TRBV6-5
clone size: -
J gene: TRBJ1-6
D gene: -
CDR3 DNA: TGTGCCATCCTTGCCTTTACAACACTCCACTTT
CDR3 protein: CAILAFTTLHF

V gene: TRBV30
clone size: once
J gene: TRBJ1-1
D gene: -
CDR3 DNA: TGTGCCTGGAGTGGGAGAAATGAAGCTTTCTTT
CDR3 protein: CAWSGRNEAFF

V gene: TRBV5-1
clone size: -
J gene: TRBJ1-2
D gene: TRBD1
CDR3 DNA: TGCGCCAGCAGCGAAATTGGGACAGGGGGTTACTATGGCTACACCTTC
CDR3 protein: CASSEIGTGGYYGYTF

V gene: TRBV5-1
clone size: -
J gene: TRBJ1-2
D gene: TRBD1
CDR3 DNA: TGCGCCAGCGCTCCCCGACAGGGCGGCTATGGCTACACCTTC
CDR3 protein: CASAPRQGGYGYTF

V gene: TRBV6-5
clone size: -
J gene: TRBJ1-6
D gene: -
CDR3 DNA: TGTGCCAGCAGTTACGGGGGGACTCGGGATAATTCACCCCTCCACTTT
CDR3 protein: CASSYGGTRDNSPLHF

V gene: TRBV19
clone size: once
J gene: TRBJ1-6
D gene: -
CDR3 DNA: TGTGCCAGTAAAAAGGAGAGCTCGGGATCACCCCTCCACTTT
CDR3 protein: CASKKESSGSPLHF

V gene: TRBV5-1
clone size: -
J gene: TRBJ1-3
D gene: -
CDR3 DNA: TGCGCCAGCAGCTTGGCCGGGGGACAAAATGGAAACACCATATATTTT
CDR3 protein: CASSLAGGQNGNTIYF

V gene: TRBV6-6
clone size: -
J gene: TRBJ2-7
D gene: TRBD1
CDR3 DNA: TGTGCCAGCAGTTCCCTTGGACAGGGGGTCCCGCAGTACTTC
CDR3 protein: CASSSLGQGVPQYF

V gene: TRBV27
clone size: -
J gene: TRBJ2-7
D gene: TRBD1
CDR3 DNA: TGTGCCAGCAGTCCCCACCGGGACAGGGGATACGAGCAGTACTTC
CDR3 protein: CASSPHRDRGYEQYF

V gene: TRBV11-2
clone size: -
J gene: TRBJ2-7
D gene: TRBD2
CDR3 DNA: TGTGCCAGCAGCTTAGACCTGCCGGCTAGCGGGAGGACCTACGAGCAGTACTTC
CDR3 protein: CASSLDLPASGRTYEQYF

V gene: TRBV15
clone size: -
J gene: TRBJ1-5
D gene: -
CDR3 DNA: TGTGCCACCAGCAGAGGGCAGGGGACATCGGTGTCACAGCCCCAGCATTTT
CDR3 protein: CATSRGQGTSVSQPQHF

V gene: TRBV28
clone size: -
J gene: TRBJ2-7
D gene: -
CDR3 DNA: TGTGCCAGCAGTCCAACCAATCTGGGACGCAAAGGGGGCGAGCAGTACTTC
CDR3 protein: CASSPTNLGRKGGEQYF

V gene: TRBV4-3
clone size: -
J gene: TRBJ2-7
D gene: -
CDR3 DNA: TGCGCCAGCAGCCCAGGGACCGGATCCTACGAGCAGTACTTC
CDR3 protein: CASSPGTGSYEQYF

V gene: TRBV7-9
clone size: -
J gene: TRBJ2-3
D gene: -
CDR3 DNA: TGTGCCAGCAGCCTATTGGCGGTGACAGATACGCAGTATTTT
CDR3 protein: CASSLLAVTDTQYF

V gene: TRBV15
clone size: -
J gene: TRBJ2-7
D gene: -
CDR3 DNA: TGTGCCACCAGCAGAGATAAGGTGGGCGAGCAGTACTTC
CDR3 protein: CATSRDKVGEQYF

V gene: TRBV6-6
clone size: -
J gene: TRBJ1-1
D gene: -
CDR3 DNA: TGTGCCAGCAGCTCGCAGGGCTACACTGAAGCTTTCTTT
CDR3 protein: CASSSQGYTEAFF

V gene: TRBV27
clone size: -
J gene: TRBJ2-7
D gene: TRBD1
CDR3 DNA: TGTGCCAGCAGTTCCGCCGGGACAGGGGGCTCCTACGAGCAGTACTTC
CDR3 protein: CASSSAGTGGSYEQYF

V gene: TRBV9
clone size: -
J gene: TRBJ2-1
D gene: TRBD2
CDR3 DNA: TGTGCCAGCAGCGTAACAGCGGGGGGGCTGTATGTTGAGCAGTTCTTC
CDR3 protein: CASSVTAGGLYVEQFF

V gene: TRBV6-6
clone size: -
J gene: TRBJ1-3
D gene: -
CDR3 DNA: TGTGCCAGCAGTTACAGGGCGCTCTCTGGAAACACCATATATTTT
CDR3 protein: CASSYRALSGNTIYF

V gene: TRBV29-1
clone size: -
J gene: TRBJ2-3
D gene: -
CDR3 DNA: TGCAGCGGAGGGGTAGATACGCAGTATTTT
CDR3 protein: CSGGVDTQYF

V gene: TRBV7-3
clone size: -
J gene: TRBJ2-3
D gene: -
CDR3 DNA: TGTGCCAGCAGCTTGCGGCGGTTAGGGGTCACAGATACGCAGTATTTT
CDR3 protein: CASSLRRLGVTDTQYF